Below, 2 T cell receptor beta chains from the same sample are listed, as sequenced in a study of blood T cell repertoires in COVID-19. Some clones are missing from TCRdb's copy, which holds only in-frame ones; the method was immunoSEQ multiplex PCR. The sample contains about 120,000 clones, 88% of which appear only once. Material for sequencing was peripheral blood. All receptors derive from a man over 45 with acute or convalescent COVID-19.

This clone was found once. The chain has TRBV7-9 and TRBJ1-6, with D possibly being TRBD1 (6 bases). The CDR3 extends over 14 amino acids. Germline CDR1 is SEHNR and CDR2 is FQNEAQ (reference sequence). Between the trimmed V and J ends, which lost 1 base and 6 bases, there was a span of 7 bases. CDR3 in DNA: TGTGCCAGCAGCTTAGGACAGGTTAATTCACCCCTCCACTTT. Translated, it gives CASSLGQVNSPLHF.

The rearrangement links TRBV28 to TRBJ2-1; D is perhaps TRBD1 (5 bases). This CDR3 is built from 16 residues. With 4 bases removed from V and 8 bases from J, the gap between germline ends came to 21 bases. Germline lookup yields CDR1 MDHEN and CDR2 SYDVKM. CDR3 in amino acids: CASSSPGRVQIDEQFF. CDR3 bases: TGTGCCAGCAGTTCCCCCGGCAGGGTACAAATCGATGAGCAGTTCTTC.